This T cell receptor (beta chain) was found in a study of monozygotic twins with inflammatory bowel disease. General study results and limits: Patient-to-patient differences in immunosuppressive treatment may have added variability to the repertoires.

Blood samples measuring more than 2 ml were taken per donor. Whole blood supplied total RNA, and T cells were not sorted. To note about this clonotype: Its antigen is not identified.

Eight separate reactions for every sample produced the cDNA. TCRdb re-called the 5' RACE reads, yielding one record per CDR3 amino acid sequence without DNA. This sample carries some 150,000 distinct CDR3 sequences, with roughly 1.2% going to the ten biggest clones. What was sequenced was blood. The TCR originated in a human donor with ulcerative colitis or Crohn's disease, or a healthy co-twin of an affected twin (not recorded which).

CDR3: CSARDGLSNQPQHF. The chain links TRBV20-1 to TRBJ1-5. Per the germline V gene, CDR1 is DFQATT and CDR2 is SNEGSKA (reference sequence). This CDR3 is 14 amino acids long.